This T cell receptor beta chain comes out of a study of type 1 regulatory T cells. Study-wide findings and caveats: Type 1 regulatory T cells had a more restricted TCR repertoire than non-type 1 regulatory T cells.

This clonotype has a count of ten or more. Its antigen is not known. The germline V and J ends were trimmed by 0 bases and 1 base, with 3 bases remaining between them. The CDR3 loop spans 13 amino acids. The V gene's germline CDR1 is MNHEY and CDR2 SMNVEV (reference sequence). TCRdb reprocessed the reads via MiXCR and lists one record per CDR3 protein. This repertoire shows about 42,000 distinct CDR3 sequences, roughly an eighth found once; its top ten account for approximately 8%. Sequencing was performed on cultured non-Tr1 T cells, either the whole culture or a sorted T cell fraction (not recorded which). The chain is built from TRBV27 and TRBJ1-1; D remains unclear. The receptor was derived from a human donor in good health. In DNA, the CDR3 is TGTGCCAGCAGTTTATCCAGGAACACTGAAGCTTTCTTT. Its protein product is CASSLSRNTEAFF.